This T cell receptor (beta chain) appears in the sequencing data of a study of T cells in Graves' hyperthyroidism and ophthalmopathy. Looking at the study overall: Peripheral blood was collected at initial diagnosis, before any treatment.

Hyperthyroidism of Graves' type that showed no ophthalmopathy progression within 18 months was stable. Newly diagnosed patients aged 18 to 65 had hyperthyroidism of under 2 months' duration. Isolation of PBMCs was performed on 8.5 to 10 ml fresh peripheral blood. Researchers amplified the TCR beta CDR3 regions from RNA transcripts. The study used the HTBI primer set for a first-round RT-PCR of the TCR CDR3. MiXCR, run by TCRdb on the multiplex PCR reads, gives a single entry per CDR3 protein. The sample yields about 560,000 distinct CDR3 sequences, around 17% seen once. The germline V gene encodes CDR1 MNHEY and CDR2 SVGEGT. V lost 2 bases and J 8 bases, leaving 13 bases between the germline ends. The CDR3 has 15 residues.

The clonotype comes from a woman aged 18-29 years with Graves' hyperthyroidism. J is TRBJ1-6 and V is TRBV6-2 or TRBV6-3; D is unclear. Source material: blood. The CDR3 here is CASSYHSREDSPLHF. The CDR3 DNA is TGTGCCAGCAGTTACCACAGTCGTGAGGATTCACCCCTCCACTTT.